The 27 T cell receptor beta chains below were found in one sample sequenced in a study of T cells expressing NK-cell markers. TCRdb re-called the 5' RACE reads and catalogs CDR3 proteins one per entry, DNA excluded. The sample holds about 110,000 distinct CDR3 sequences. Sequenced: blood T cells: a sorted CD56 or NKG2C T cell subset, CD4+ or CD8+ T cells, or bulk PBMC T cells (not recorded which). The receptors were gathered from a woman aged 18-69 years in good health.

The chain is built from TRBV12-3 or TRBV12-4 and TRBJ2-2; without DNA, the TCRdb call of TRBD2 cannot be checked. This CDR3 has 17 residues. This chain's CDR3 is CASSTGLAGVNTGELFF.

The chain recombines TRBV5-8 with TRBJ2-5. CDR1 is SGHTS, CDR2 YDEGEE, per germline. The CDR3 length is 15 residues. CDR3 residues: CASSLARVGQETQYF.

The rearrangement uses TRBV30 and TRBJ2-7; without DNA, the TCRdb call of TRBD1 cannot be checked. The CDR3 runs 15 residues. CDR1 and CDR2 from the germline V gene are GTSNPN and SVGIG (reference sequence). The CDR3 sequence: CAWIPPGQGGIEQYF. Complete variable domain (other parts from reference TRBV30 and TRBJ2-7): SQTIHQWPATLVQPVGSPLSLECTVEGTSNPNLYWYRQAAGRGLQLLFYSVGIGQISSEVPQNLSASRPQDRQFILSSKKLLLSDSGFYLCAWIPPGQGGIEQYFGPGTRLTVT.

The chain combines TRBV5-5 with TRBJ2-3; the D call from TCRdb, TRBD1, cannot be confirmed without DNA. Germline CDR1 SGHKS, CDR2 YYEKEE (reference sequence). This CDR3 is 17 amino acids long. Here the CDR3 reads CASSSSTGVFAPDTQYF.

The chain has TRBV14 and TRBJ2-7; TCRdb indicates TRBD2, and absent DNA this call remains unverified. The V gene's germline CDR1 is SGHDN and CDR2 FVKESK. This CDR3 is 15 amino acids long. Here the CDR3 reads CASSQLGGGSYEQYF.

V usage is TRBV11-1 and J usage is TRBJ2-4; with no DNA, the TCRdb D assignment of TRBD2 cannot be verified. Per the germline V gene, CDR1 is SGHAT and CDR2 is FQDESV (reference sequence). The CDR3 spans 20 residues. The CDR3 region is CASSYPLAAGNSLAKNIQYF.

This rearrangement joins TRBV25-1 to TRBJ1-2; TCRdb returns TRBD1, unconfirmable since there is no DNA. The CDR3 consists of 14 residues. The germline V gene encodes CDR1 MGHDK and CDR2 SYGVNS. CDR3 in amino acids: CASSGWDNGGGYTF.

The CDR3: CSAPYGQGADIQYF. The V gene is TRBV20-1, the J gene TRBJ2-4; TCRdb proposes TRBD1, but this gene call is untestable without DNA. The germline CDR1 and CDR2 sequences are DFQATT and SNEGSKA (reference sequence). The CDR3 sequence is 14 residues long.

The chain combines TRBV12-3 or TRBV12-4 with TRBJ1-1; as DNA is missing, the TRBD1 call by TCRdb cannot be tested. CDR3 length: 16 amino acids. CDR3 in amino acids: CASTSIPGQRNTEAFF.

The gene calls are TRBV12-3 or TRBV12-4 and TRBJ2-5; the TCRdb D gene call, TRBD1, has no DNA to confirm it. The CDR3 consists of 15 residues. CDR3 region: CASSLGRGSGETQYF.

This chain connects TRBV7-3 to TRBJ2-5; checking the TCRdb D call of TRBD1 is not possible without DNA. CDR3 length equals 15 residues. Germline V gene data show CDR1 as SGHTA and CDR2 as FQGTGA. The CDR3 is CASSPIGGMGETQYF. Full variable domain (missing parts from reference TRBV7-3 and TRBJ2-5): GAGVSQTPSNKVTEKGKYVELRCDPISGHTALYWYRQSLGQGPEFLIYFQGTGAADDSGLPNDRFFAVRPEGSVSTLKIQRTERGDSAVYLCASSPIGGMGETQYFGPGTRLLVL.

The chain uses TRBV6-5 and TRBJ2-1; TCRdb names TRBD1, which stays unverified in the absence of DNA. Germline values: CDR1 MNHEY, CDR2 SVGAGI. CDR3 size: 16 residues. CDR3: CASSFHEGVFSNEQFF.

The rearrangement uses TRBV7-2 and TRBJ2-3; the TRBD2 assignment by TCRdb is unverifiable without DNA. Germline V CDR1 and CDR2: SGHTA, FQGNSA. The CDR3 has 13 residues. CDR3 protein: CASSLVARDTQYF.

This rearrangement joins TRBV20-1 to TRBJ2-1; the D gene TCRdb calls, TRBD2, cannot be checked with no DNA. Germline CDR1 reads DFQATT; CDR2 reads SNEGSKA (reference sequence). The CDR3 spans 16 residues. This CDR3 reads CRLVGLADISYNEQFF.

The chain combines TRBV27 with TRBJ2-2. In germline, CDR1 is MNHEY, CDR2 SMNVEV (reference sequence). CDR3 length: 12 residues. CDR3 sequence: CASSGNTGELFF.

The chain recombines TRBV20-1 with TRBJ1-1; TCRdb's D gene call, TRBD1, goes unchecked for lack of DNA. Germline V gene lookup returns CDR1 DFQATT and CDR2 SNEGSKA (reference sequence). The length of the CDR3 is 13 residues. This chain's CDR3 is CSAGGGLNTEAFF.

The chain links TRBV12-3 or TRBV12-4 to TRBJ1-5. The CDR3 has 14 amino acids. CDR3 sequence: CASSFLGDNQPQHF.

The gene calls are TRBV20-1 and TRBJ2-5. The CDR3 covers 15 residues. Germline V gene data show CDR1 as DFQATT and CDR2 as SNEGSKA (reference sequence). Here the CDR3 reads CSARDLGRLQETQYF.

J is TRBJ2-1 and V is TRBV7-8; TCRdb proposes TRBD1, but this gene call is untestable without DNA. Germline CDR1 is SGHVS and CDR2 is FQNEAQ. This CDR3 has 14 amino acids. CDR3 loop: CASSGRGRDNEQFF.

The chain links TRBV29-1 to TRBJ1-1; TCRdb's D gene call, TRBD1, goes unchecked for lack of DNA. The germline V gene encodes CDR1 SQVTM and CDR2 ANQGSEA. CDR3 length: 14 residues. This CDR3 reads CSAPPLGGEPEAFF.

The chain has TRBV7-8 and TRBJ2-1. CDR1 is SGHVS, CDR2 FQNEAQ, per germline. This CDR3 is 15 amino acids long. CDR3 sequence reads: CASSFWRNKYNEQFF.

CDR3 region: CASTAGGANTGELFF. The rearrangement joins TRBV7-9 to TRBJ2-2; TCRdb proposes TRBD1, but this gene call is untestable without DNA. Germline V gives CDR1 SEHNR, CDR2 FQNEAQ (reference sequence). This CDR3 has 15 amino acids.

This rearrangement joins TRBV20-1 to TRBJ2-1. There are 11 residues in the CDR3. Germline V gene sequence: CDR1 DFQATT, CDR2 SNEGSKA (reference sequence). The CDR3 region is CSAPVYNEQFF.

The J gene is TRBJ2-3, the V gene TRBV6-2 or TRBV6-3. This CDR3 contains 14 residues. The germline V gene has CDR1 MNHEY and CDR2 SVGEGT. CDR3 sequence reads: CASSHYGETDTQYF.

The chain links TRBV7-9 to TRBJ2-7. CDR1 is SEHNR and CDR2 is FQNEAQ in the germline V gene (reference sequence). The CDR3 loop spans 13 amino acids. CDR3 protein: CASSLGLADEQYF.

The rearrangement joins TRBV29-1 to TRBJ2-5; TCRdb designates TRBD1, a call that cannot be tested without DNA. CDR1 is SQVTM and CDR2 is ANQGSEA in the germline V gene. The CDR3 is made up of 14 amino acids. This CDR3 reads CSVPLRGPGETQYF.

The gene calls are TRBV20-1 and TRBJ2-7; checking the TCRdb D call of TRBD1 is not possible without DNA. Germline CDR1 reads DFQATT; CDR2 reads SNEGSKA (reference sequence). The length of the CDR3 is 11 residues. The CDR3 reads CSARQGGEQYF.